The 5 T cell receptor beta chains in this list originate from one sample, sequenced in a study of T-cell reconstitution after alpha-beta-depleted transplantation in children (dated by TCRdb to about 2016). The treatment or condition label, read with the paper, signifies: allogeneic hematopoietic cell transplantation with graft depleted of TCRalphabeta T cells and CD19 B cells. The library was made by PCR. Reads for this sample came from an Illumina HiSeq 2500. TCR libraries were prepared with molecular barcoding, using unique molecular identifiers to normalize TCRbeta repertoire quantification. The public reads were quality trimmed at Q25 with fastp and then assembled into clones with MiXCR by TCRdb, keeping productive beta chains. Identical CDR3 proteins give one entry, which carries the most common genes and DNA. Across this sample there are roughly 250,000 distinct CDR3 sequences, with around 8% seen only once. The top ten clones comprise just under 6.5% of the sample.

Sequences were derived from PBMCs, mostly from graft donor cells, sampled 180 days after TCRalphabeta/CD19-depleted stem cell transplant. The receptors originated from a male patient younger than 18 who had a stem cell transplant for acute lymphoblastic leukemia, so the T cells may come from the graft donor.

The J gene is TRBJ1-2, the V gene TRBV5-1; unclear D gene. The CDR3 consists of 15 residues. CDR1 SGHRS and CDR2 YFSETQ come from the germline V gene. Trimming cost V 0 bases and J 6 bases, with 15 bases left between them. CDR3 sequence: CASSLGTGIGNGYTF. In DNA, the CDR3 is TGCGCCAGCAGCTTGGGGACCGGCATCGGGAATGGCTACACCTTC.

This clonotype was observed at least ten times. The rearrangement links TRBV27 to TRBJ1-5; no definite D call. There are 14 residues in the CDR3. The V end was cut by 5 bases, the J end by 6 bases, with 14 bases between. The V gene's germline CDR1 is MNHEY and CDR2 SMNVEV (reference sequence). This CDR3 reads CASSPDQGGQPQHF. DNA for the CDR3: TGTGCCAGCAGTCCCGACCAAGGAGGTCAGCCCCAGCATTTT.

This clonotype was recorded at least ten times. The genes are TRBV28 and TRBJ2-2; a possible D gene is TRBD1 (6 bases). This CDR3 region has 16 residues. V lost 1 base and J lost 2, with 11 bases in between. Germline CDR1 is MDHEN and CDR2 is SYDVKM. CDR3 residues: CASSLFPGANTGELFF. DNA for the CDR3: TGTGCCAGCAGTTTATTTCCAGGGGCAAACACCGGGGAGCTGTTTTTT.

At least ten counts were recorded for this clonotype. CDR3 nucleotides: TGTGCCAGCAGCTTAGAGTCAACTAATGAAAAACTGTTTTTT. It translates to CASSLESTNEKLFF. The chain employs TRBV11-3 and TRBJ1-4, with unresolved D. V was clipped by 0 bases and J by 0 bases, with 2 bases between them. The CDR3 is made up of 14 amino acids. Germline loops: CDR1 SGHNT, CDR2 YENEEA.

This clonotype has at least ten counts. CDR3 nucleotides: TGCGCCAGCAGCCAAAATCCCGGGACAGGGACCGAGCAGTACTTC. Translated: CASSQNPGTGTEQYF. J is TRBJ2-7 and V is TRBV4-1, with 9 bases matching TRBD1. Germline CDR1 reads MGHRA; CDR2 reads YSYEKL. V was pared by 2 bases and J by 6 bases, with 8 bases of the junction left unmatched. This CDR3 region has 15 residues.